This T cell receptor (beta chain) was sequenced in a study of CD8 T cells in Susac syndrome. Negative magnetic isolation gave CD8+ and CD4+ cells; FACS enriched CD8+ TEMRA. Random hexamers were used to reverse transcribe about 0.5 to 1 ug of RNA. Across 54 Vbeta and 13 Jbeta, TCR beta CDR3 was amplified with immunoSEQ multiplex PCR. TCRdb passed the immunoSEQ multiplex PCR reads through MiXCR, listing each CDR3 protein once. Of some 150,000 distinct CDR3 sequences listed, around 94% are singletons. CDR1 SGDLS and CDR2 YYNGEE come from the germline V gene. Trimming shortened V by 0 bases and J by 8 bases, and 15 bases separated the two germline ends. This CDR3 region has 15 residues.

This sequence originates from a human donor in good health. Material: CD4+ T cells from PBMCs. The chain links TRBV9 to TRBJ2-1; D is uncertain. The CDR3 is CASSVALATGHEQFF. For the CDR3, the DNA is TGTGCCAGCAGCGTAGCTTTGGCTACCGGGCATGAGCAGTTCTTC.